This T cell receptor (beta chain) was recovered during a study of glioma-infiltrating T cells. Findings and caveats of the study: CDR3 overlap between tissue and blood was very small.

This clonotype was seen a few times. Antigen: not known. TCR alpha and beta CDR3 regions were amplified from RNA using iRepertoire nested multiplex PCR. TCRdb reanalysed the multiplex PCR reads using MiXCR and keeps one entry per CDR3 protein. The sample consists of about 140,000 distinct CDR3 sequences, 30% to 40% of them appearing once. Germline assignment: CDR1 MNHNS and CDR2 SASEGT. V trimming: 6 bases; J trimming: 6 bases; junction bases outside the gene matches: 8. The CDR3 runs 15 residues. V usage is TRBV6-1 and J usage is TRBJ2-1; the match to TRBD2 covers 10 bases. Sequenced material: glioma tissue, nonneoplastic brain tissue, or PBMCs (not recorded which). The source of this sequence is a human donor with low-grade glioma or glioblastoma, undergoing nonglioma brain surgery, or in good health (not recorded which). CDR3 sequence: CASRSSGGAGNEQFF. The DNA for the CDR3 is TGTGCCAGCAGATCCAGCGGGGGGGCTGGCAATGAGCAGTTCTTC.